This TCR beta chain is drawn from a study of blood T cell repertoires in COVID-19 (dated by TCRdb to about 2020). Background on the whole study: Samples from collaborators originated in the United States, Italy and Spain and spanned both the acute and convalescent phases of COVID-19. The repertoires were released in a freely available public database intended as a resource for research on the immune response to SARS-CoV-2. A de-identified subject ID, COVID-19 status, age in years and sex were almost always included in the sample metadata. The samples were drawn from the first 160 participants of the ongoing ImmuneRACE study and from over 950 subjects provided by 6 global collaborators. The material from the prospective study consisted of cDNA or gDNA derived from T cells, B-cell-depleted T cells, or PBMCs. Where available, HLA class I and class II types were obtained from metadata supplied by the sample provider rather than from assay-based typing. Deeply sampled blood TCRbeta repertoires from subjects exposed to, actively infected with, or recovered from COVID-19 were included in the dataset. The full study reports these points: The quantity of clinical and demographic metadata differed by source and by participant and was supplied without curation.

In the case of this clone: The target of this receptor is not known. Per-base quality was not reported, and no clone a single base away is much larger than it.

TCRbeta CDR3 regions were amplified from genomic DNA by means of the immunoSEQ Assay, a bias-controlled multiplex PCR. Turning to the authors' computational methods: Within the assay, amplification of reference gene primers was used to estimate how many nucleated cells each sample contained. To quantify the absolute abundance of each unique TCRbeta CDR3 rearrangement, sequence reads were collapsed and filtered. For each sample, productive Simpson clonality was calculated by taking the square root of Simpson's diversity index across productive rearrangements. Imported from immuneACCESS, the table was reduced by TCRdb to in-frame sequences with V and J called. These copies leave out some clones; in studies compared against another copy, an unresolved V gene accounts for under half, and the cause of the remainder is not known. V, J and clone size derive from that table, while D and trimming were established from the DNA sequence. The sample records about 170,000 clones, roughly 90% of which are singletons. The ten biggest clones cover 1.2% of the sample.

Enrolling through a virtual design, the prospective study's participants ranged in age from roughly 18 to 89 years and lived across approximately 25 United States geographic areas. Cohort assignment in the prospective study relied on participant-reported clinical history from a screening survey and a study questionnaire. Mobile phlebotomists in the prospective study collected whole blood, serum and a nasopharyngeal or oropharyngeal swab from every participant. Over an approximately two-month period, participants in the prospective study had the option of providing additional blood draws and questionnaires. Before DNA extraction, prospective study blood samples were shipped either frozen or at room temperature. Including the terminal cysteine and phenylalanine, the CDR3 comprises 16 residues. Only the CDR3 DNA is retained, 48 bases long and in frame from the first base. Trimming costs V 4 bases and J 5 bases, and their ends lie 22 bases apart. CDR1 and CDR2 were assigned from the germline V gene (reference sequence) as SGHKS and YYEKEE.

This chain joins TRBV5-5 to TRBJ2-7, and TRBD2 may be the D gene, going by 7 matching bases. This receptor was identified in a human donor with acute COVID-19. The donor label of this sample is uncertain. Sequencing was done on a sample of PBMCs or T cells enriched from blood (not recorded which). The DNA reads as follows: TGTGCCAGCAGCCGCAAGGGGGGGCAGGCGATCGACGAGCAGTACTTC. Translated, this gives CASSRKGGQAIDEQYF. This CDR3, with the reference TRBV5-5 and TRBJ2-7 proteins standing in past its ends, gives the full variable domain DAGVTQSPTHLIKTRGQQVTLRCSPISGHKSVSWYQQVLGQGPQFIFQYYEKEERGRGNFPDRFSARQFPNYSSELNVNALLLGDSALYLCASSRKGGQAIDEQYFGPGTRLTVT.